This T cell receptor (beta chain) appears in the sequencing data of a study of blood T cell repertoires in COVID-19 (dated by TCRdb to the early 2020s). With respect to the entire study: The collaborator samples originated in the United States, Italy and Spain and spanned the acute and convalescent phases of COVID-19. Where HLA class I and class II types were available, the types were taken from metadata supplied by the sample provider, not from assay-based typing. The prospective study material was composed of cDNA or gDNA derived from T cells, B-cell-depleted T cells, or PBMCs. The repertoires were made available in a free public database intended to serve as a resource for research on the immune response to SARS-CoV-2. The sample metadata nearly always contained a de-identified subject ID, COVID-19 status, age in years and sex. Deeply sampled blood TCRbeta repertoires from subjects exposed to, actively infected with, or recovered from COVID-19 were included in the dataset. The samples were drawn from the first 160 participants of the ongoing ImmuneRACE study and from over a thousand subjects provided by 6 global collaborators. Overall study results and their limits: The quantity of clinical and demographic metadata differed by source and by participant and was supplied without curation.

TCRbeta CDR3 regions were amplified from genomic DNA using the immunoSEQ Assay, a bias-controlled multiplex PCR. The paper's processing steps were these. Nucleated cell counts per sample were estimated from amplification of reference gene primers within the assay. To quantify the absolute abundance of each unique TCRbeta CDR3 rearrangement, sequence reads were collapsed and filtered. Productive Simpson clonality was computed per sample as the square root of Simpson's diversity index over productive rearrangements. TCRdb holds this immuneACCESS table with in-frame rearrangements only. Some clones are missing; in checked studies, unresolved V genes explain under half, and the rest has no known cause. The V and J calls and the clone size are those of that table, but D and trimming were determined from the DNA. This sample gives approximately 140,000 clones in total; about 83% of them show up just once. The top ten clones comprise around 1.4% of the sample.

The count of this clone is one. The target of this receptor is not known. No much larger clonotype is one base removed from it; base qualities were not supplied. The CDR3 sequence holds 15 residues, the cysteine and phenylalanine included. Only CDR3 DNA is held: 45 bases, read in frame from base 1. The germline V gene encodes CDR1 KGHSH and CDR2 LQKENI. V is reduced by 3 bases and J by 0 bases, leaving a spacing of 10 bases between them. Whole blood was collected in K2EDTA tubes by collaborating institutions according to the institutions' own protocols. For TCRbeta analysis, collaborators shipped samples in one of three forms: frozen whole blood, isolated PBMCs, or DNA extracted from either of those sample types.

This TCR was sampled from a human donor in a cohort sampled during active COVID-19. The sequenced sample consisted of peripheral blood. This chain is built from TRBV18 and TRBJ2-3, with TRBD2 perhaps the D gene, on 5 matching bases. The nucleotide sequence is TGTGCCAGCTCACCTAGCTCGGGGAGCACAGATACGCAGTATTTT. Its amino acids are CASSPSSGSTDTQYF. Extended through the reference TRBV18 and TRBJ2-3 proteins, this CDR3 yields the full variable domain: NAGVMQNPRHLVRRRGQEARLRCSPMKGHSHVYWYRQLPEEGLKFMVYLQKENIIDESGMPKERFSAEFPKEGPSILRIQQVVRGDSAAYFCASSPSSGSTDTQYFGPGTRLTVL.